This section outlines one T cell receptor beta chain sequence together with its context. The data were produced by immunoSEQ multiplex PCR, yet TCRdb's version contains in-frame clones alone and is incomplete. The sample contains some 700,000 clones, approximately 90% of which appear only once. The source of the sample is a study of blood T cell repertoires in COVID-19. Study in general: Material from acute and convalescent COVID-19 was sourced from the United States, Italy and Spain. The cDNA or gDNA used as material had been derived from T cells, B-cell-depleted T cells, or PBMCs.

The material sequenced was peripheral blood. The sequence was collected from a woman aged 18 to 35 with acute or convalescent COVID-19.

CDR3 loop: CASSQRLNPFYGYTF. The CDR3 nucleotides are TGTGCCAGCAGCCAAAGACTCAACCCATTCTATGGCTACACCTTC. The chain links TRBV6-2 or TRBV6-3 to TRBJ1-2; D ambiguous. The CDR3 totals 15 residues. The V end lost 6 bases, the J end lost 4 bases, and 18 bases lay between the germline ends. From germline, CDR1 is MNHEY and CDR2 SVGEGT.